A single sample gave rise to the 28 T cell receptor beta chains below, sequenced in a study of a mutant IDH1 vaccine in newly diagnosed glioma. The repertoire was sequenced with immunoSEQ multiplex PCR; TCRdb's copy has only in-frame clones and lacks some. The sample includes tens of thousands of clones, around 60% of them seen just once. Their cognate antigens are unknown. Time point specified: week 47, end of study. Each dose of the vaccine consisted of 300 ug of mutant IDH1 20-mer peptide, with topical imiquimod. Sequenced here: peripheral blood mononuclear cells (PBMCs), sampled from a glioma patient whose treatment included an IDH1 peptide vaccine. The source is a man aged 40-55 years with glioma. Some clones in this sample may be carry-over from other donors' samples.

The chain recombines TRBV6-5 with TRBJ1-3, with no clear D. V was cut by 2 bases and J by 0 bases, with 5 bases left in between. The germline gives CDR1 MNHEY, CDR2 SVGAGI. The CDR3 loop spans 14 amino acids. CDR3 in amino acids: CASSYQYSGNTIYF. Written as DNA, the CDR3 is TGTGCCAGCAGTTACCAGTACTCTGGAAACACCATATATTTT.

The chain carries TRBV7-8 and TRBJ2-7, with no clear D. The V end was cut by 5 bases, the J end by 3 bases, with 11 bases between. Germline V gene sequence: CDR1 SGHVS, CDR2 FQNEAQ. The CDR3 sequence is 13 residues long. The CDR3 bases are TGTGCCAGCAGCCCAAACACGTACTACGAGCAGTACTTC. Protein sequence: CASSPNTYYEQYF.

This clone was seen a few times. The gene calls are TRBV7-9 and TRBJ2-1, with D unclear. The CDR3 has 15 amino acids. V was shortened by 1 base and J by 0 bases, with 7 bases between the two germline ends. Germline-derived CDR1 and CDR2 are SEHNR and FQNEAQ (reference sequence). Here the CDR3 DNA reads TGTGCCAGCAGCTTAGGTCTGAGCTCCTACAATGAGCAGTTCTTC. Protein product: CASSLGLSSYNEQFF.

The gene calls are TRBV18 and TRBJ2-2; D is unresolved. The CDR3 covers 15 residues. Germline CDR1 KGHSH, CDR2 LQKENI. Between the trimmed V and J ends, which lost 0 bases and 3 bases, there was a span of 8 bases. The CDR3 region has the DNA TGTGCCAGCTCACCACCATGGCCCGACACCGGGGAGCTGTTTTTT. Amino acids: CASSPPWPDTGELFF.

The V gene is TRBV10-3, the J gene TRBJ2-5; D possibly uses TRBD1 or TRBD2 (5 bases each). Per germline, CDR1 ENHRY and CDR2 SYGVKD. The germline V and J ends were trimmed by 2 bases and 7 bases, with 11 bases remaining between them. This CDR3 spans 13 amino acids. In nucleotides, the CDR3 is TGTGCCATCAGTGAGGAAGCCGGGGCGACCCAGTACTTC. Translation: CAISEEAGATQYF.

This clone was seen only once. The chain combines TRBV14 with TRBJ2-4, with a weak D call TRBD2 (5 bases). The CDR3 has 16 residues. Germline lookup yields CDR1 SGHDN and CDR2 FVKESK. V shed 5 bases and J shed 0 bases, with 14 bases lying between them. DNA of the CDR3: TGTGCCAGCAGCGCGGACTCGATAATAGCCAAAAACATTCAGTACTTC. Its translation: CASSADSIIAKNIQYF. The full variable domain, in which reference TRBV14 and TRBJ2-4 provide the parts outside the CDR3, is EAGVTQFPSHSVIEKGQTVTLRCDPISGHDNLYWYRRVMGKEIKFLLHFVKESKQDESGMPNNRFLAERTGGTYSTLKVQPAELEDSGVYFCASSADSIIAKNIQYFGAGTRLSVL.

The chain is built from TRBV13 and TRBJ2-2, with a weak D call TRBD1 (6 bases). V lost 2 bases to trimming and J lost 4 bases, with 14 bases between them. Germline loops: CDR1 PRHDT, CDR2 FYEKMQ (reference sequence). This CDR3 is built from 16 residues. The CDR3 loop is CASSLMGASGTGELFF. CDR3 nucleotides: TGTGCCAGCAGCTTAATGGGGGCATCGGGCACCGGGGAGCTGTTTTTT.

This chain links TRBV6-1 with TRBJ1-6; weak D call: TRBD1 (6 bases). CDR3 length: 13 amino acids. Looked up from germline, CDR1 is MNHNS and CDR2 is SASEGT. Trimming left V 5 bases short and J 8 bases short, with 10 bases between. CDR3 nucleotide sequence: TGTGCCAGCAGTAACAGGGCGGATTCACCCCTCCACTTT. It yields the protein CASSNRADSPLHF.

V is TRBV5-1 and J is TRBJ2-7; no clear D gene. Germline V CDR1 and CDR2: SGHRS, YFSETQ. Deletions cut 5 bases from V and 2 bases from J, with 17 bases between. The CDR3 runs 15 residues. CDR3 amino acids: CASRLDGRGPYEQYF. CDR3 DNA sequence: TGCGCCAGCAGACTGGACGGTAGAGGACCCTACGAGCAGTACTTC.

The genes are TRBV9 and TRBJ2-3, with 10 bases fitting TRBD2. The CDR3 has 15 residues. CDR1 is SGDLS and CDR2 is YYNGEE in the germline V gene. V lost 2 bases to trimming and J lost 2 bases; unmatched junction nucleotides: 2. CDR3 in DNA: TGTGCCAGCAGCGTGCTAGCGGGGGACACAGATACGCAGTATTTT. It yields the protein CASSVLAGDTDTQYF.

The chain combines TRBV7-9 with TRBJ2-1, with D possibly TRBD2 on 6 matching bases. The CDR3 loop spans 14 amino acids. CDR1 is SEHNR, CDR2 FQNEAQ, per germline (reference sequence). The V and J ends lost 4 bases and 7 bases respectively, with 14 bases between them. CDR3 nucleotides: TGTGCCAGCAGCTCCCCTCTTGGGGGGAATGAGCAGTTCTTC. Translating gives CASSSPLGGNEQFF.

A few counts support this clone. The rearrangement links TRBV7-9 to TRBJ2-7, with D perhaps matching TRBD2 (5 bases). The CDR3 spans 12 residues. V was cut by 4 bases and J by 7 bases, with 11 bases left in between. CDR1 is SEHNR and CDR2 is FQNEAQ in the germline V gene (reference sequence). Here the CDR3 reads CASSSWTGEQYF. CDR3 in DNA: TGTGCCAGCAGCTCCTGGACGGGAGAGCAGTACTTC. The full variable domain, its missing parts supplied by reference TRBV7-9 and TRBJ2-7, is DTGVSQNPRHKITKRGQNVTFRCDPISEHNRLYWYRQTLGQGPEFLTYFQNEAQLEKSRLLSDRFSAERPKGSFSTLEIQRTEQGDSAMYLCASSSWTGEQYFGPGTRLTVT.

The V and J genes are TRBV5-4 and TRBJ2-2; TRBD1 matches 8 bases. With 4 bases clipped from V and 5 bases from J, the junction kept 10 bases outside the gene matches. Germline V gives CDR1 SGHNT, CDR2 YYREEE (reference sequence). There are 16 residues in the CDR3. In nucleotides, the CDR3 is TGTGCCAGCAGCCGGACAGGGAAGGTGTTGACCGGGGAGCTGTTTTTT. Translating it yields CASSRTGKVLTGELFF.

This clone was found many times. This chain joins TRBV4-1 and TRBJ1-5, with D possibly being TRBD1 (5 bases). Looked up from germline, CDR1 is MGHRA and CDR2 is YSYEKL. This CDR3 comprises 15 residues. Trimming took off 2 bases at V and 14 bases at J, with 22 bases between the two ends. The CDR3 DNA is TGCGCCAGCAGCCAAAATGTGGGGGACCGCCATTTGGAGCATTTT. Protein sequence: CASSQNVGDRHLEHF.

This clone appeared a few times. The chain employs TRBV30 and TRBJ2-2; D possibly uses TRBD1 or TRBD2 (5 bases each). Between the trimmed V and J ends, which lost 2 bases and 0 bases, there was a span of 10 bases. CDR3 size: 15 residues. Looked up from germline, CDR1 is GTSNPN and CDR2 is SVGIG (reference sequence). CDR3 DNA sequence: TGTGCCTGGAGTAAGCTGGGGGCGAACACCGGGGAGCTGTTTTTT. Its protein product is CAWSKLGANTGELFF.

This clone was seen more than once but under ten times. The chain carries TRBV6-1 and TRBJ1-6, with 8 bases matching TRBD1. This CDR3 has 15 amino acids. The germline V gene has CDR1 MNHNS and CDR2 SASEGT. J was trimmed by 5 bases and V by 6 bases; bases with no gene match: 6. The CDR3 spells CASSPYRGDNSPLHF. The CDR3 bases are TGTGCCAGCAGCCCCTACAGGGGGGATAATTCACCCCTCCACTTT.

The CDR3 spells CASRTGQYTANEKLFF. Here the CDR3 DNA reads TGTGCCAGCAGAACAGGACAGTATACAGCTAATGAAAAACTGTTTTTT. The genes are TRBV27 and TRBJ1-4; tentatively, D is TRBD1 (6 bases). Germline CDR1 is MNHEY and CDR2 is SMNVEV (reference sequence). This CDR3 comprises 16 residues. Trimming took off 6 bases at V and 3 bases at J, with 17 bases between the two ends. The full variable domain, rest sourced from reference TRBV27 and TRBJ1-4, is EAQVTQNPRYLITVTGKKLTVTCSQNMNHEYMSWYRQDPGLGLRQIYYSMNVEVTDKGDVPEGYKVSRKEKRNFPLILESPSPNQTSLYFCASRTGQYTANEKLFFGSGTQLSVL.

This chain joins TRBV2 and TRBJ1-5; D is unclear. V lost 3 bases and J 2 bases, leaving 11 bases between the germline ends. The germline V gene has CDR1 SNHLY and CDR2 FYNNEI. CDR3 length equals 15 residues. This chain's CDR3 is CASSEWASGNQPQHF. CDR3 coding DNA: TGTGCCAGCAGTGAGTGGGCGAGTGGCAATCAGCCCCAGCATTTT.

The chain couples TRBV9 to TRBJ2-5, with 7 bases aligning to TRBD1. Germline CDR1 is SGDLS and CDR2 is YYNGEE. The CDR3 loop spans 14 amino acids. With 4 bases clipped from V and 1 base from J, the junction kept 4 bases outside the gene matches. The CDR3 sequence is CASSPGTAQETQYF. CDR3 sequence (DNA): TGTGCCAGCAGCCCGGGGACAGCCCAAGAGACCCAGTACTTC.

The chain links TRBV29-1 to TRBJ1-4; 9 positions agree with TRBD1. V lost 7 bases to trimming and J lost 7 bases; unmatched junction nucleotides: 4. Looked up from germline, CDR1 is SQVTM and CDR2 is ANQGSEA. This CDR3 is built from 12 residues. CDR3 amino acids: CSGGTGREKLFF. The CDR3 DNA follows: TGCAGCGGAGGGACAGGGCGTGAAAAACTGTTTTTT.

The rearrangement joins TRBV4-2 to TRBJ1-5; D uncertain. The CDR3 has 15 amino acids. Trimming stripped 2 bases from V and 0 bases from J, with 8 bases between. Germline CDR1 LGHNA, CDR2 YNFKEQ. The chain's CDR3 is CASSQQPNSNQPQHF. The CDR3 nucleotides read TGTGCCAGCAGCCAACAGCCTAATAGCAATCAGCCCCAGCATTTT.

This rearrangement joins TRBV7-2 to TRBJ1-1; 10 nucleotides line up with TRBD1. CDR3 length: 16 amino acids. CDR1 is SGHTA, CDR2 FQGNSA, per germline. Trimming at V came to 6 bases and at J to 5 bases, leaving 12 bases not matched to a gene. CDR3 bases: TGTGCCAGCAGTCGGGACAGGGGATTATCGGCTACTGAAGCTTTCTTT. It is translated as CASSRDRGLSATEAFF.

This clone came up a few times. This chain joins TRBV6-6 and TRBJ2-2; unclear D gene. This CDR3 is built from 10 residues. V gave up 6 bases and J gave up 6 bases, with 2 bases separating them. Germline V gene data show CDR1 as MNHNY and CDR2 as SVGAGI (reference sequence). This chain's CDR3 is CASSSGELFF. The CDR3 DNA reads TGTGCCAGCAGCTCCGGGGAGCTGTTTTTT.

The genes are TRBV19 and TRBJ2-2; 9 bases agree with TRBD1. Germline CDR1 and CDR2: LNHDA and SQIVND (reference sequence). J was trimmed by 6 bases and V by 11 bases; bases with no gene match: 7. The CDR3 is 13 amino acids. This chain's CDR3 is CAYRDRVAGELFF. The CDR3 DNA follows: TGTGCCTACCGGGACAGGGTCGCCGGGGAGCTGTTTTTT.

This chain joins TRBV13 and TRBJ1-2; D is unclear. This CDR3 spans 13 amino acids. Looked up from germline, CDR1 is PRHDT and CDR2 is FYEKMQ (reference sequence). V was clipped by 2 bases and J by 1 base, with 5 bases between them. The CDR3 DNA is TGTGCCAGCAGCTTATATCTTAACTATGGCTACACCTTC. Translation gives CASSLYLNYGYTF.

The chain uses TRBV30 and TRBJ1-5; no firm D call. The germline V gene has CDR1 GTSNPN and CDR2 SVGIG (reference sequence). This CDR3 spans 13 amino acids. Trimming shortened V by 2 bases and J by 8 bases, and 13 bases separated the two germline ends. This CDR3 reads CAWSSSGVEPQHF. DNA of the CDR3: TGTGCCTGGAGTTCCAGTGGGGTCGAGCCCCAGCATTTT.

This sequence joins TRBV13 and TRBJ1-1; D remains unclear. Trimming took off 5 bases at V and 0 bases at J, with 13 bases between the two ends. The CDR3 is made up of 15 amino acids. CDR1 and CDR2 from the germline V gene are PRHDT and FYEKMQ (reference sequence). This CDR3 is CASSPGGSMNTEAFF. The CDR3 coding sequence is TGTGCCAGCAGCCCGGGTGGCAGCATGAACACTGAAGCTTTCTTT.

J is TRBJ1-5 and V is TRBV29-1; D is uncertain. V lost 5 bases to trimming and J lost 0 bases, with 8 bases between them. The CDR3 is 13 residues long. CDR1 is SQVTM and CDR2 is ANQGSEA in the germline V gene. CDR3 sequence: CSVRSNSNQPQHF. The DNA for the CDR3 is TGCAGCGTTCGAAGTAATAGCAATCAGCCCCAGCATTTT.